This TCR beta chain was sequenced during a study of CD8 T cells in ankylosing spondylitis. Findings and caveats of the study: What appeared characteristic of ankylosing spondylitis blood was a TCR beta motif of seven to nine highly homologous variants.

One entry per CDR3 protein, called by TCRdb with MiXCR from the 5' RACE reads. The sample holds 450,000 or so distinct CDR3 sequences, 25% to 30% seen once. Only a few counts were recorded for this clonotype. The antigen is unknown. Germline lookup yields CDR1 SGHTA and CDR2 FQGNSA. Trimming removed 9 bases from V and 3 bases from J; junction bases left unmatched: 7. The CDR3 totals 14 residues. The sequenced material came from blood, either unsorted or a sorted T cell fraction (not recorded which). This chain joins TRBV7-2 and TRBJ2-1; 8 nucleotides line up with TRBD1. The sequence was obtained from a male donor with ankylosing spondylitis. The CDR3 loop is CASRRQGRYNEQFF. CDR3 nucleotide sequence: TGTGCCAGTAGAAGACAGGGGCGCTACAATGAGCAGTTCTTC.